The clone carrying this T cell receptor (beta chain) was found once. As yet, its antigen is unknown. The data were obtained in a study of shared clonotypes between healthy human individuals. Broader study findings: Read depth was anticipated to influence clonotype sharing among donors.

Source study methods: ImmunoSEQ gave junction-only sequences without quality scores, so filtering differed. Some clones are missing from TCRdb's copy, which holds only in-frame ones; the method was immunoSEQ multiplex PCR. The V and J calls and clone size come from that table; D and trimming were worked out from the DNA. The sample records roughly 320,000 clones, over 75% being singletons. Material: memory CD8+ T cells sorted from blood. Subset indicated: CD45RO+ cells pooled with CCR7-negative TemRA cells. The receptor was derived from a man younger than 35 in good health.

This chain's CDR3 is CASSSTGSNEKLFF. The CDR3 nucleotides read TGTGCCAGCAGTTCGACAGGGTCTAATGAAAAACTGTTTTTT. The rearrangement uses TRBV27 and TRBJ1-4; 7 bases fit TRBD1. The CDR3 spans 14 residues. The ends lost 4 bases at V and 3 bases at J; junction bases unmatched: 2. The germline CDR1 and CDR2 sequences are MNHEY and SMNVEV (reference sequence).